The 7 T cell receptor beta chains in this list originate from one sample, sequenced in a study of beta chain features in type 1 diabetes (dated by TCRdb to between 2018 and 2020). Library preparation used the immunoSEQ multiplex PCR assay. The entire isolated RNA was reverse transcribed using the High Capacity cDNA Reverse Transcription Kit, and thus expressed TCRB transcripts were sequenced. Entries here come from immuneACCESS through TCRdb and include only in-frame sequences with V and J called. Some clones fail to appear in such tables; in the studies checked, an unresolved V gene covers under half of the shortfall, and the cause of the remainder is unknown. Recorded for this sample are around 500,000 clones; roughly an eighth of them occurred a single time. Roughly 0.046% of the sample is taken by the ten largest. Sequencing used naive CD4+ T cells from blood. What the cell subset or site label conveys for this sample: true naive CD4+ T cells. The receptors were sampled from a woman aged 18 to 35 in good health.

Only a few counts were recorded for this clone. The chain links TRBV29-1 to TRBJ2-5; possibly TRBD1 for D (5 bases). Germline assignment: CDR1 SQVTM and CDR2 ANQGSEA. The V and J ends lost 3 bases and 5 bases respectively, with 10 bases between them. The CDR3 is 12 amino acids. CDR3 bases: TGCAGCGTTGACACAGGATTGGAGACCCAGTACTTC. The encoded protein is CSVDTGLETQYF.

The V call is TRBV9, the J call TRBJ2-5, with D unresolved. The germline V gene encodes CDR1 SGDLS and CDR2 YYNGEE. The germline V and J ends were trimmed by 0 bases and 1 base, with 4 bases remaining between them. The CDR3 extends over 13 amino acids. CDR3 nucleotide sequence: TGTGCCAGCAGCGTAGATTTCCAAGAGACCCAGTACTTC. Protein sequence: CASSVDFQETQYF.

This clone has more than one count but fewer than ten. J is TRBJ2-7 and V is TRBV7-2; 8 bases agree with TRBD1. The CDR3 extends over 13 amino acids. The trim removed 5 bases at V and 4 bases at J, leaving 4 bases unmatched. Per germline, CDR1 SGHTA and CDR2 FQGNSA. DNA for the CDR3: TGTGCCAGCAGCATCGACAGGGGTTACGAGCAGTACGTC. This codes for CASSIDRGYEQYV.

This chain connects TRBV7-2 to TRBJ2-7; 10 nucleotides align to TRBD2. V lost 3 bases and J lost 3; bases outside the gene matches: 5. Germline V lookup: CDR1 SGHTA, CDR2 FQGNSA. The CDR3 runs to 15 residues. The CDR3 nucleotides are TGTGCCAGCAGCTTCACTAGCGGGACCCGCTACGAGCAGTACTTC. Its protein is CASSFTSGTRYEQYF.

The chain carries TRBV5-1 and TRBJ2-7; 11 bases map to TRBD1. From germline, CDR1 is SGHRS and CDR2 YFSETQ. This CDR3 has 13 amino acids. J was trimmed by 2 bases and V by 6 bases; bases with no gene match: 1. The CDR3 DNA reads TGCGCCAGCACGGGACAGGGGGCCTACGAGCAGTACTTC. Residues: CASTGQGAYEQYF. The complete variable domain, with remaining parts taken from reference TRBV5-1 and TRBJ2-7, reads KAGVTQTPRYLIKTRGQQVTLSCSPISGHRSVSWYQQTPGQGLQFLFEYFSETQRNKGNFPGRFSGRQFSNSRSEMNVSTLELGDSALYLCASTGQGAYEQYFGPGTRLTVT.

This chain joins TRBV28 and TRBJ2-6; TRBD1 matches 7 bases. Germline assignment: CDR1 MDHEN and CDR2 SYDVKM. CDR3 size: 19 residues. V dropped 4 bases and J dropped 0; count of bases not matched to a gene: 12. The CDR3 sequence is CASSSLQGILRSGANVLTF. DNA of the CDR3: TGTGCCAGCAGTTCCCTACAGGGGATACTCCGCTCTGGGGCCAACGTCCTGACTTTC.

This clone has at least ten counts. This chain uses TRBV19 with TRBJ2-4; tentative D call: TRBD2 (6 bases). V gave up 5 bases and J gave up 3 bases, with 11 bases separating them. Per germline, CDR1 LNHDA and CDR2 SQIVND (reference sequence). The CDR3 extends over 14 amino acids. The CDR3, as DNA: TGTGCCAGTAGTTCGGAGGGCAACAAAAACATTCAGTACTTC. This sequence encodes CASSSEGNKNIQYF. Full variable domain (remainder filled in from reference TRBV19 and TRBJ2-4): DGGITQSPKYLFRKEGQNVTLSCEQNLNHDAMYWYRQDPGQGLRLIYYSQIVNDFQKGDIAEGYSVSREKKESFPLTVTSAQKNPTAFYLCASSSEGNKNIQYFGAGTRLSVL.